The text below deals with one T cell receptor beta chain. Its antigen is unknown. Generated by immunoSEQ multiplex PCR, the TCRdb table keeps only in-frame clones and is missing some. This table holds roughly 100,000 clones, less than 90% found once. The sample is drawn from a study of T cell responses to AZD1222 COVID-19 vaccine. Study-wide results and limits: Baseline serostatus was positive in only six AZD1222 recipients.

The CDR3 extends over 16 amino acids. V was pared by 1 base and J by 2 bases, with 13 bases between. The germline V gene has CDR1 MGHRA and CDR2 YSYEKL. The V gene is TRBV4-1, the J gene TRBJ2-3, with D perhaps TRBD1 (6 bases). This sample comprised peripheral blood, obtained on day 0 of AZD1222 vaccination. The receptor's source is an adult in good health. The CDR3 sequence is CASSQARDKYTDTQYF. The DNA of the CDR3 is TGCGCCAGCAGCCAAGCCAGGGACAAGTACACAGATACGCAGTATTTT.